This T cell receptor (beta chain) was sequenced in a study of T cells expressing NK-cell markers. Germline-derived CDR1 and CDR2 are SNHLY and FYNNEI. This CDR3 comprises 15 residues. No DNA is given; TCRdb re-called the 5' RACE reads and lists each CDR3 protein once. The sample's table shows roughly 180,000 distinct CDR3 sequences. V usage is TRBV2 and J usage is TRBJ2-5; the D call of TRBD1 rests on TCRdb alone, since no DNA is present to check it. This clonotype originated in a man aged 18 to 70 in good health. The sequenced material came from blood T cells: a sorted CD56 or NKG2C T cell subset, CD4+ or CD8+ T cells, or bulk PBMC T cells (not recorded which). The CDR3 sequence: CASSITTGSQETQYF.